These 3 T cell receptor beta chains were all obtained from the same sample, sequenced in a study of shared clonotypes between healthy human individuals. Naive CD8 cells lacked CD45RO and underwent positive selection for CCR7, leaving out terminally differentiated effector memory CD45RA+ cells. Clones were read by immunoSEQ multiplex PCR, and TCRdb kept only the in-frame ones, dropping some. Among some 800,000 clones listed, more than 85% were seen once. The material sequenced was naive CD8+ T cells sorted from blood. Receptors were obtained from a man aged 30 to 39 in good health.

V and J are TRBV27 and TRBJ2-7; TRBD2 matches 9 bases. Germline V lookup: CDR1 MNHEY, CDR2 SMNVEV (reference sequence). V shed 5 bases and J 3 bases; nucleotides not matched to a gene: 8. This CDR3 contains 15 residues. The CDR3 here is CASSVLAGPNYEQYF. The CDR3 bases are TGTGCCAGCAGTGTGCTAGCGGGGCCTAACTACGAGCAGTACTTC.

The chain couples TRBV9 to TRBJ2-1, with TRBD2 matching 8 bases. The CDR3 sequence is 17 residues long. Germline loops: CDR1 SGDLS, CDR2 YYNGEE. Trimming at V came to 3 bases and at J to 0 bases, leaving 8 bases not matched to a gene. The CDR3 sequence: CASSAPAGTSSYNEQFF. Written as DNA, the CDR3 is TGTGCCAGCAGCGCCCCTGCCGGGACTAGCTCCTACAATGAGCAGTTCTTC.

This chain uses TRBV4-1 with TRBJ2-1, with 9 bases fitting TRBD2. CDR1 and CDR2 from the germline V gene are MGHRA and YSYEKL. The ends lost 2 bases at V and 5 bases at J; junction bases unmatched: 7. This CDR3 region has 16 residues. CDR3 DNA: TGCGCCAGCAGCCAAATGAGCGGGAGGATAAACAATGAGCAGTTCTTC. Protein sequence: CASSQMSGRINNEQFF.